The clone carrying this TCR beta chain was observed many times. What it binds is unknown. This specimen comes from a study of T-cell memory formation after mild COVID-19. Study background: TCR clusters largely stayed donor specific. Study-wide points: CD8+ contracting clones occupied EMRA, while CD4+ ones occupied mainly CM and EM. Some SARS-CoV-2-responding clones were already detected in memory before infection. Day 15 to 85 contracting clones showed balanced CD4/CD8; day 15 to 37 expanders favored CD4+.

From the 5' RACE reads, TCRdb called clonotypes with MiXCR, one entry per CDR3 protein. Altogether just over 350,000 distinct CDR3 sequences are present, 13% to 15% being singletons, with the ten largest covering about 20%. This CDR3 spans 14 amino acids. The germline gives CDR1 PRHDT, CDR2 FYEKMQ (reference sequence). With V trimmed by 5 bases and J by 5 bases, 6 bases remained unmatched. The sequence was obtained from a man aged 18 to 29 who had mild COVID-19 (a few samples of this study predate the infection). Cell type and time point are not known. This chain uses TRBV13 with TRBJ2-5; the match to TRBD2 covers 9 bases. Sequencing was done on a sample of PBMCs or a T cell subset sorted from them (not recorded which). The DNA for the CDR3 is TGTGCCAGCAGCACCGGGACTAGCTACGAGACCCAGTACTTC. It yields the protein CASSTGTSYETQYF.